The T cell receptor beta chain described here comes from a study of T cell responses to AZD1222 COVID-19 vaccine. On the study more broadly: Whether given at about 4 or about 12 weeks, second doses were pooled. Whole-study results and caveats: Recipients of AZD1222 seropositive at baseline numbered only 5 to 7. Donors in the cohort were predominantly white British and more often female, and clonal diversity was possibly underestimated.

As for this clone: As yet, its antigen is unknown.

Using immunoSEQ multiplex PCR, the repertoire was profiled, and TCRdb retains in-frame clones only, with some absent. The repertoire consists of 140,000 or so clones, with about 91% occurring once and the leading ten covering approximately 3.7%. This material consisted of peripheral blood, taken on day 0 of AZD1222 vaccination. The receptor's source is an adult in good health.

The CDR3 region is CASSPFRDRGVYEQYF. CDR3 DNA sequence: TGTGCCAGCTCACCATTCCGGGACAGGGGAGTCTACGAGCAGTACTTC. The chain uses TRBV18 and TRBJ2-7, with TRBD1 identical over 10 bases. This CDR3 region has 16 residues. Germline trimming cut 2 bases from V and 3 bases from J; bases unmatched to any gene: 7. CDR1 is KGHSH and CDR2 is LQKENI in the germline V gene. The variable domain in full, completed from reference TRBV18 and TRBJ2-7, reads NAGVMQNPRHLVRRRGQEARLRCSPMKGHSHVYWYRQLPEEGLKFMVYLQKENIIDESGMPKERFSAEFPKEGPSILRIQQVVRGDSAAYFCASSPFRDRGVYEQYFGPGTRLTVT.